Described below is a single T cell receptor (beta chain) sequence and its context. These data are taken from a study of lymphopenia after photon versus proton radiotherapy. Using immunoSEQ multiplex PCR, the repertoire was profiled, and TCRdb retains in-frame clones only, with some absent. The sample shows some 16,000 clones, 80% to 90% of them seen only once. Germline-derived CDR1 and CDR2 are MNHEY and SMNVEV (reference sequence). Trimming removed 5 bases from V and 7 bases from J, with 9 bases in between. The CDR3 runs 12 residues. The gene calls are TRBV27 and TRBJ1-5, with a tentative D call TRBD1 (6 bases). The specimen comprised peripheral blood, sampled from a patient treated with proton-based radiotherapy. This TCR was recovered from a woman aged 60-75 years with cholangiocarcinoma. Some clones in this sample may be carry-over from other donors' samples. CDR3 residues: CASSPQGQPQHF. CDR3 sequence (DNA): TGTGCCAGCAGTCCCCAGGGGCAGCCCCAGCATTTT.